The TCR beta chain under discussion was sequenced for a study of blood T cell repertoires in COVID-19. About the study: T cells, B-cell-depleted T cells, or PBMCs provided the cDNA or gDNA that served as material.

Ages ranged from roughly 18 to 100 years, with residence in some 25 US areas. Allocation to cohorts depended on clinical history reported by the participants. Deletions cut 6 bases from V and 7 bases from J, with 13 bases between. Germline CDR1 reads LNHDA; CDR2 reads SQIVND (reference sequence). CDR3 size: 12 residues. Original analysis: Quantification of nucleated cells was approximated via reference gene primer amplification. Profiling relied on immunoSEQ multiplex PCR, and the TCRdb table lists in-frame clones only, not all of them. Clonal size and the V and J genes are those of that table, whereas D and trimming came from the DNA. The sample has about 190,000 clones; 65% to 90% are singletons.

The receptor was isolated from a woman aged 60 to 75 with acute COVID-19. Sequencing was done on a sample of PBMCs or T cells enriched from blood (not recorded which). The chain employs TRBV19 and TRBJ2-7; maybe TRBD2 (6 bases). CDR3 sequence reads: CASSVPAGEQYF. The CDR3 region has the DNA TGTGCCAGTAGCGTCCCCGCGGGGGAGCAGTACTTC. The entire variable domain, with the rest obtained from reference TRBV19 and TRBJ2-7, is as follows: DGGITQSPKYLFRKEGQNVTLSCEQNLNHDAMYWYRQDPGQGLRLIYYSQIVNDFQKGDIAEGYSVSREKKESFPLTVTSAQKNPTAFYLCASSVPAGEQYFGPGTRLTVT.